The 5 T cell receptor beta chains below come from one sample, sequenced in a study of Graves' ophthalmopathy and Graves' hyperthyroidism (dated by TCRdb to 2017 to 2018). The data were produced on an Illumina HiSeq 2000. For repertoire sequencing, TCR beta CDR3 regions were amplified from RNA transcripts. A first-round RT-PCR used HTBI primers with the Qiagen OneStep RT-PCR kit, followed by a second-round multiplex PCR, size selection and purification. TCRdb ran its own pipeline on the public reads, namely fastp trimming at Q25 and MiXCR clone calling, and kept in-frame beta chains. Entries that share a CDR3 protein sequence are merged under the most common genes and DNA. The sample contains 200,000 to 250,000 distinct CDR3 sequences, 20% to 25% of them found a single time. The ten largest clones represent roughly 39% of the sample. Source material: peripheral blood. The receptors shown here come from a woman between 50 and 59 years old with Graves' ophthalmopathy. Donor details come from another sample of the same person, matched by shared clones.

For this clonotype: This may be a read error: a much more frequent sequence differs by one nucleotide. V gene TRBV5-1 combines with J gene TRBJ1-6, with a weak D call TRBD1 (6 bases). Per the germline V gene, CDR1 is SGHRS and CDR2 is YFSETQ. The length of the CDR3 is 14 residues. The CDR3 loop reads CASSWTVYNSPHHF. The CDR3, as DNA: TGCGCCAGCAGCTGGACAGTCTATAATTCACCCCACCACTTT.

The rearrangement links TRBV6-2 or TRBV6-3 to TRBJ2-2, with 8 bases lining up with TRBD2. Trimming took 0 bases from V and 6 from J; bases not matched to a gene: 15. The CDR3 has 19 residues. CDR1 and CDR2 (germline): MNHEY, SVGEGT. The CDR3 region is CASSYSPGGGRKFAGELFF. CDR3 in DNA: TGTGCCAGCAGTTACTCCCCGGGAGGGGGGCGCAAATTCGCCGGGGAGCTGTTTTTT.

This clonotype was detected ten times or more. The V call is TRBV4-2, the J call TRBJ1-1; D unclear. V was pared by 0 bases and J by 6 bases, with 8 bases between. The germline CDR1 and CDR2 sequences are LGHNA and YNFKEQ. The CDR3 has 13 residues. Written as DNA, the CDR3 is TGTGCCAGCAGCCAAGATCGGGCAGCTGAAGCTTTCTTT. Its translation: CASSQDRAAEAFF.

The chain uses TRBV18 and TRBJ1-5, with D hard to call. The germline V gene has CDR1 KGHSH and CDR2 LQKENI. The CDR3 totals 14 residues. V was shortened by 8 bases and J by 0 bases, with 11 bases between the two germline ends. CDR3 sequence (DNA): TGTGCCAGCACCCGGGAATTTAGCAATCAGCCCCAGCATTTT. Its protein product is CASTREFSNQPQHF.

This clonotype appeared many times. The V gene is TRBV5-1, the J gene TRBJ1-2; D is unclear. Germline V gene lookup returns CDR1 SGHRS and CDR2 YFSETQ. The CDR3 is made up of 12 amino acids. The ends were cut back, 4 bases at V and 8 bases at J, with 12 bases in the middle. The CDR3: CASSPGRGGYTF. The CDR3 nucleotides are TGCGCCAGCAGCCCAGGAAGAGGAGGCTACACCTTC.